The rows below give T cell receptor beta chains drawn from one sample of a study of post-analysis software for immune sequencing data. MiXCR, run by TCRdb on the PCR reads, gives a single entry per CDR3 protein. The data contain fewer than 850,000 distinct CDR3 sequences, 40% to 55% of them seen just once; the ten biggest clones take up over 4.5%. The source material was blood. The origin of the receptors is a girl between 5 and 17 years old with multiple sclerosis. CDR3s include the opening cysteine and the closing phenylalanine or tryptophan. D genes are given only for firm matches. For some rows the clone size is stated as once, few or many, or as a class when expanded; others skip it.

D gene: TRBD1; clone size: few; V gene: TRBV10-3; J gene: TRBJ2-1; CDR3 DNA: TGTGCCATCAGTGAGTTTATGACAGGGGTGGAAGCGGGTGAGCAGTTCTTC; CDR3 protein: CAISEFMTGVEAGEQFF
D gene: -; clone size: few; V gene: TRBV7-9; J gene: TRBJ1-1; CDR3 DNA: TGTGCCAGCAGCTTCGGATCCATAAAGGACACTGAAGCTTTCTTT; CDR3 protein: CASSFGSIKDTEAFF
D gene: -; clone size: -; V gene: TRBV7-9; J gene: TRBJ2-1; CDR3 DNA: TGTGCCAGCAGCTTAGCAGTTCTACACAATGAGCAGTTCTTC; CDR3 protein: CASSLAVLHNEQFF
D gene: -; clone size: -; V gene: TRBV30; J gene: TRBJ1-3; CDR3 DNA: TGTGCCTGGAGTCCTGGAAACACCATATATTTT; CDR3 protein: CAWSPGNTIYF
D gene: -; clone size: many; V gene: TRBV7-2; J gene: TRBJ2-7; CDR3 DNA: TGTGCCAGCAGCCCAAACGGGTTTTACGAGCAGTACTTC; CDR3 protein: CASSPNGFYEQYF
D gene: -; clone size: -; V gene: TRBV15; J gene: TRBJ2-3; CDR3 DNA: TGTGCCACCAGCAGAGAACTGCGAGATACGCAGTATTTT; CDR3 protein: CATSRELRDTQYF
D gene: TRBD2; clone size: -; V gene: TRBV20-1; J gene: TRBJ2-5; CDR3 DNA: TGCAGTGCTAGAGTCACAACTAGCGGGATGCTAGAGACCCAGTACTTC; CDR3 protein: CSARVTTSGMLETQYF
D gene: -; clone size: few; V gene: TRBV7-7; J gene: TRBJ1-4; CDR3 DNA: TGTGCTAGCAGCGCGGACCGTAATGAAAAACTGTTTTTT; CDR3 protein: CASSADRNEKLFF
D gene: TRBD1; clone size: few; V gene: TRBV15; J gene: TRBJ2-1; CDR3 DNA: TGTGCCACCAGCAGGGGTCTAAGGGACAGTGACAATGAGCAGTTCTTC; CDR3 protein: CATSRGLRDSDNEQFF
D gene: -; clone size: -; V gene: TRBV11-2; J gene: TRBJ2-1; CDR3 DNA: TGTGCCAGCAGCTTATTGAAGAGCCCCAATGAGCAGTTCTTC; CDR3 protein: CASSLLKSPNEQFF